The following is a T cell receptor (beta chain) sequence with its context. The antigen is unknown. Samples of blood were obtained at baseline, on cycle 4 day 1, and on cycle 7 day 1. The data are from a study of OX40 agonist ivuxolimab in advanced cancers. Study overall: Eligibility admitted prior anti-PD-1, anti-PD-L1 or anti-CTLA-4 therapy; about 40% had some. Study-level points and caveats: Expanded peripheral T cell antigen specificity was not determined. It was also the case that some nonresponders had low normalized T-cell clonal expansion.

V was clipped by 4 bases and J by 6 bases, with 13 bases between them. The CDR3 covers 13 residues. Germline CDR1 reads LNHDA; CDR2 reads SQIVND (reference sequence). The method was immunoSEQ multiplex PCR; TCRdb's version includes in-frame clones alone and lacks a portion of them. The sample holds some 64,000 clones, approximately 93% seen once. Sequencing used CD4+ or CD8+ T cells sorted from blood, obtained in a trial of the OX40 agonist ivuxolimab. This clonotype was sampled from an adult with an advanced solid tumor such as melanoma, head and neck, liver or kidney cancer. The genes are TRBV19 and TRBJ2-7; the D gene is possibly TRBD2 (6 bases). The chain's CDR3 is CASSTGLISEQYF. The CDR3 bases are TGTGCCAGTAGTACGGGACTGATTAGCGAGCAGTACTTC.